The 15 T cell receptor beta chains below come from one sample, sequenced in a study of radiotherapy plus CTLA-4 blockade in lung cancer. Data came from immunoSEQ multiplex PCR; TCRdb stores just in-frame clones and leaves some out. The table includes some 110,000 clones, about four fifths detected once. Sequences were derived from peripheral blood, sampled from a patient treated with radiotherapy plus ipilimumab. These receptors were collected from a human donor with non-small cell lung cancer who had a partial response to radiotherapy plus ipilimumab.

This rearrangement joins TRBV20-1 to TRBJ2-1; D unclear. The CDR3 is made up of 10 amino acids. V was pared by 4 bases and J by 6 bases, with 4 bases between. Germline CDR1 is DFQATT and CDR2 is SNEGSKA (reference sequence). The CDR3 sequence is CSAIINEQFF. The CDR3 DNA follows: TGCAGTGCTATAATCAATGAGCAGTTCTTC.

This clone turned up a few times. The chain employs TRBV10-3 and TRBJ1-4, with TRBD1 as a possible D gene (6 bases). Trimming removed 3 bases from V and 7 bases from J, with 12 bases in between. Germline V gives CDR1 ENHRY, CDR2 SYGVKD. The CDR3 covers 14 residues. This CDR3 reads CAISDGGAREKLFF. CDR3 sequence (DNA): TGTGCCATCAGTGATGGGGGGGCACGTGAAAAACTGTTTTTT.

A few counts support this clone. The chain combines TRBV10-2 with TRBJ1-1, with D possibly TRBD1 on 6 matching bases. Trimming cost V 9 bases and J 2 bases, with 10 bases left between them. The germline CDR1 and CDR2 sequences are WSHSY and SAAADI. The length of the CDR3 is 12 residues. DNA of the CDR3: TGCGCCAGTTGGGACAAAAACACTGAAGCTTTCTTT. Amino acid sequence: CASWDKNTEAFF.

CDR3: CASSLHLERESLFRTYEQYF. DNA for the CDR3: TGTGCCAGCAGCCTACATCTAGAGCGGGAGTCCCTTTTCCGAACCTACGAGCAGTACTTC. The rearrangement joins TRBV5-4 to TRBJ2-7; 8 bases fit TRBD2. The CDR3 extends over 20 amino acids. The germline CDR1 and CDR2 sequences are SGHNT and YYREEE (reference sequence). After removal of 4 bases from V and 2 bases from J, the junction contained 23 bases not matched to a gene.

The chain couples TRBV6-6 to TRBJ2-5; 7 bases line up with TRBD2. Germline V lookup: CDR1 MNHNY, CDR2 SVGAGI (reference sequence). The CDR3 runs to 13 residues. The trim removed 2 bases at V and 8 bases at J, leaving 5 bases unmatched. CDR3 sequence: CASSYGEGRTQYF. In DNA, the CDR3 is TGTGCCAGCAGTTACGGGGAGGGGAGAACCCAGTACTTC.

The chain links TRBV4-3 to TRBJ1-1; 7 bases agree with TRBD1. The CDR3 covers 16 residues. Germline CDR1 LGHNA, CDR2 YSLEER. J was trimmed by 12 bases and V by 0 bases; bases with no gene match: 16. In nucleotides, the CDR3 is TGCGCCAGCAGCCAAGAAAGTACAGGGGCAAAGGCGAGAACTTTCTTT. It codes for CASSQESTGAKARTFF.

The chain carries TRBV18 and TRBJ1-5; D not certain. CDR3 length: 13 amino acids. CDR1 KGHSH and CDR2 LQKENI come from the germline V gene. Trimming pared 6 bases from V and 6 bases from J, leaving 12 bases between. Here the CDR3 DNA reads TGTGCCAGCTCCCCTGACCGGGGTCAGCCCCAGCATTTT. Its translation: CASSPDRGQPQHF.

The J gene is TRBJ1-1, the V gene TRBV7-2; D remains ambiguous. Germline lookup yields CDR1 SGHTA and CDR2 FQGNSA. The V and J ends lost 5 bases and 7 bases respectively, with 17 bases between them. The CDR3 sequence is 14 residues long. For the CDR3, the DNA is TGTGCCAGCAGCATAACCGGATACAGTGGTGAAGCTTTCTTT. It is translated as CASSITGYSGEAFF.

V and J are TRBV5-8 and TRBJ2-2, with D perhaps matching TRBD1 (5 bases). The germline V and J ends were trimmed by 3 bases and 6 bases, with 27 bases remaining between them. The CDR3 is 19 residues long. Germline V gene data show CDR1 as SGHTS and CDR2 as YDEGEE. The CDR3 sequence is CASSWGWGGPPSDPGELFF. Written as DNA, the CDR3 is TGTGCCAGCAGCTGGGGCTGGGGCGGTCCCCCGAGTGATCCCGGGGAGCTGTTTTTT.

V is TRBV7-2 and J is TRBJ2-1, with TRBD1 identical over 9 bases. Germline lookup yields CDR1 SGHTA and CDR2 FQGNSA. Losses at the gene ends were 1 base for V and 9 bases for J; bases not matched to a gene: 7. This CDR3 is built from 15 residues. The CDR3 protein is CASSLGDRDAGEQFF. The CDR3 DNA follows: TGTGCCAGCAGCTTAGGGGACAGGGATGCCGGTGAGCAGTTCTTC.

The chain uses TRBV5-4 and TRBJ2-7; 13 positions agree with TRBD2. TRBJ2-1 matches the DNA end more closely, so the J call is doubtful. CDR1 is SGHNT and CDR2 is YYREEE in the germline V gene (reference sequence). The CDR3 contains 15 residues. CDR3 sequence reads: CASSYGLAGADEQFF. The CDR3, as DNA: TGTGCCAGCAGCTACGGACTAGCGGGAGCCGATGAGCAGTTCTTC.

This chain connects TRBV19 to TRBJ1-5; D may be TRBD1 (5 bases). This CDR3 comprises 16 residues. Germline loops: CDR1 LNHDA, CDR2 SQIVND (reference sequence). V lost 7 bases to trimming and J lost 5 bases, with 21 bases between them. The CDR3 nucleotides are TGTGCCAGTACCGCGGGGGGGAATTGGGTAGATCAGCCCCAGCATTTT. Translated, it gives CASTAGGNWVDQPQHF.

This chain links TRBV5-5 with TRBJ2-2; the match to TRBD1 covers 7 bases. The length of the CDR3 is 15 residues. Germline V CDR1 and CDR2: SGHKS, YYEKEE (reference sequence). V lost 4 bases and J lost 4; bases outside the gene matches: 7. CDR3: CASSGMGQRTGELFF. The DNA of the CDR3 is TGTGCCAGCAGCGGCATGGGACAGCGCACCGGGGAGCTGTTTTTT.

The gene calls are TRBV4-3 and TRBJ1-2; 8 bases match TRBD1. Per germline, CDR1 LGHNA and CDR2 YSLEER. J lost 4 bases, V lost 1 base, and 5 bases had no gene match. The CDR3 runs to 15 residues. The CDR3 nucleotides read TGCGCCAGCAGCCAAGGGGGGACAGGAGTCTATGGCTACACCTTC. It encodes CASSQGGTGVYGYTF.

Here the CDR3 DNA reads TGTGCCAGCAGCTTAGAGCAGGGTTTGAATGGCTACACCTTC. Translated, it gives CASSLEQGLNGYTF. The rearrangement links TRBV7-9 to TRBJ1-2; maybe TRBD1 (5 bases). Germline values: CDR1 SEHNR, CDR2 FQNEAQ (reference sequence). Trimming took off 1 base at V and 6 bases at J, with 12 bases between the two ends. This CDR3 spans 14 amino acids. The full variable domain, its missing parts supplied by reference TRBV7-9 and TRBJ1-2, is DTGVSQNPRHKITKRGQNVTFRCDPISEHNRLYWYRQTLGQGPEFLTYFQNEAQLEKSRLLSDRFSAERPKGSFSTLEIQRTEQGDSAMYLCASSLEQGLNGYTFGSGTRLTVV.